The clone carrying this T cell receptor (beta chain) was found once. This specimen belongs to a study of blood T cell repertoires in COVID-19. Study background: COVID-19 samples, acute and convalescent, were from the United States, Italy and Spain. The cDNA or gDNA used as material had been derived from T cells, B-cell-depleted T cells, or PBMCs.

Deletions cut 6 bases from V and 3 bases from J, with 9 bases between. This CDR3 comprises 12 residues. In germline, CDR1 is SEHNR, CDR2 FQNEAQ (reference sequence). Original processing notes: By means of reference gene primer amplification, nucleated cell counts were estimated. The protocol was immunoSEQ multiplex PCR, while the TCRdb copy is restricted to in-frame clones and leaves out a portion. V, J and clone size are those of that table, while D and trimming were read from the DNA. The sample has 140,000 or so clones; about four fifths are singletons. This receptor was identified in a human donor in a cohort sampled during active COVID-19. Sequencing input: peripheral blood. The V call is TRBV7-9, the J call TRBJ2-7, with D tentatively TRBD2 (6 bases). The CDR3 reads CASRLGGYEQYF. The CDR3 coding sequence is TGTGCCAGCAGGCTGGGGGGCTACGAGCAGTACTTC.